This entry lists 16 T cell receptor beta chains sequenced from one sample in a study of blood T cell repertoires in COVID-19. Profiled with immunoSEQ multiplex PCR; TCRdb holds only in-frame clones, not every one. The table includes over 600,000 clones, approximately 90% detected once. Sequencing was carried out using peripheral blood. The source is a woman between 18 and 29 years old with acute or convalescent COVID-19.

The V gene is TRBV6-6, the J gene TRBJ1-2; 7 nucleotides agree with TRBD1. The CDR3 covers 16 residues. J lost 3 bases, V lost 5 bases, and 12 bases had no gene match. Germline lookup yields CDR1 MNHNY and CDR2 SVGAGI (reference sequence). The CDR3 coding sequence is TGTGCCAGCAGTGCCCGACAGGGAACAAGGGACTATGGCTACACCTTC. Its protein product is CASSARQGTRDYGYTF.

This clone came up once. The V gene is TRBV6-6, the J gene TRBJ1-6; D is unresolved. The CDR3 consists of 14 residues. Germline-derived CDR1 and CDR2 are MNHNY and SVGAGI (reference sequence). Trimming stripped 7 bases from V and 6 bases from J, with 13 bases between. CDR3 coding DNA: TGTGCCAGCACCTGGGCGAGCGGTAATTCACCCCTCCACTTT. As protein: CASTWASGNSPLHF.

This clone has a single count. V usage is TRBV2 and J usage is TRBJ2-2; perhaps TRBD1 as D (5 bases). Trimming cost V 0 bases and J 8 bases, with 10 bases left between them. The germline V gene encodes CDR1 SNHLY and CDR2 FYNNEI. The CDR3 totals 14 residues. Here the CDR3 reads CASSEAKGWGELFF. The DNA of the CDR3 is TGTGCCAGCAGTGAAGCTAAGGGGTGGGGGGAGCTGTTTTTT.

The CDR3 sequence is CAWTKQANTEAFF. The CDR3 bases are TGTGCCTGGACCAAACAGGCTAACACTGAAGCTTTCTTT. The chain has TRBV30 and TRBJ1-1, with D possibly being TRBD1 (5 bases). V lost 4 bases and J 2 bases, leaving 11 bases between the germline ends. The CDR3 consists of 13 residues. The germline V gene encodes CDR1 GTSNPN and CDR2 SVGIG (reference sequence).

V gene TRBV21-1 combines with J gene TRBJ1-5; the table's D call TRBD1 went unverified against the DNA. TRBV21-1 has pseudogene status. This CDR3 is built from 12 residues. CDR3 loop: CASRTGRLPQHF. For the CDR3, the DNA is TGTGCCAGCAGGACAGGGCGTCTGCCCCAGCATTTT.

V is TRBV15 and J is TRBJ1-1; 9 nucleotides match TRBD1. The V and J ends lost 5 bases and 8 bases, in that order; junction bases with no gene match: 6. This CDR3 is 13 amino acids long. Germline assignment: CDR1 LNHNV and CDR2 YYDKDF (reference sequence). Written as DNA, the CDR3 is TGTGCCACCAGCCGGGACAGGGACCCCGAAGCTTTCTTT. It encodes CATSRDRDPEAFF. The full variable domain, with the rest looked up from reference TRBV15 and TRBJ1-1, is DAMVIQNPRYQVTQFGKPVTLSCSQTLNHNVMYWYQQKSSQAPKLLFHYYDKDFNNEADTPDNFQSRRPNTSFCFLDIRSPGLGDTAMYLCATSRDRDPEAFFGQGTRLTVV.

V usage is TRBV4-2 and J usage is TRBJ2-2; D may be TRBD1 (6 bases). Germline loops: CDR1 LGHNA, CDR2 YNFKEQ. CDR3 length: 15 residues. V lost 2 bases and J 1 base, leaving 8 bases between the germline ends. The CDR3 DNA sequence: TGTGCCAGCAGCCAACCGACAGGGAACACCGGGGAGCTGTTTTTT. Translated: CASSQPTGNTGELFF.

This chain connects TRBV9 to TRBJ2-1; 9 nucleotides line up with TRBD2. Germline V lookup: CDR1 SGDLS, CDR2 YYNGEE. The CDR3 contains 15 residues. V lost 2 bases, J lost 4 bases, and 4 bases stayed unmatched. The chain's CDR3 is CASSVNSGGYNEQFF. The CDR3 DNA sequence: TGTGCCAGCAGCGTCAATAGCGGGGGATACAATGAGCAGTTCTTC.

CDR3 residues: CASSPEGSYNSPLHF. CDR3 nucleotides: TGCGCCAGCAGCCCGGAGGGGTCCTATAATTCACCCCTCCACTTT. This sequence joins TRBV4-1 and TRBJ1-6, with D possibly matching TRBD1 (5 bases). Germline V CDR1 and CDR2: MGHRA, YSYEKL. The CDR3 has 15 amino acids. The V end was cut by 4 bases, the J end by 1 base, with 8 bases between.

The chain uses TRBV29-1 and TRBJ2-2; TRBD1 matches at 9 bases. The CDR3 sequence is 16 residues long. Germline-derived CDR1 and CDR2 are SQVTM and ANQGSEA. Trimming took 1 base from V and 3 from J; bases not matched to a gene: 6. The CDR3 reads CSVEATGGSYTGELFF. CDR3 DNA sequence: TGCAGCGTTGAAGCAACAGGGGGCTCGTACACCGGGGAGCTGTTTTTT.

This chain connects TRBV5-4 to TRBJ1-2; unclear D gene. V was clipped by 4 bases and J by 3 bases, with 13 bases between them. CDR3 length equals 14 residues. Germline CDR1 SGHNT, CDR2 YYREEE (reference sequence). CDR3 loop: CASSNTVRDYGYTF. The CDR3 nucleotides read TGTGCCAGCAGCAATACGGTCCGGGACTATGGCTACACCTTC.

This chain's CDR3 is CASSYGEVTDTQYF. The CDR3 coding sequence is TGTGCCAGCAGTTACGGGGAGGTCACAGATACGCAGTATTTT. The chain employs TRBV6-6 and TRBJ2-3, with D perhaps matching TRBD2 (6 bases). Germline V lookup: CDR1 MNHNY, CDR2 SVGAGI (reference sequence). The CDR3 runs to 14 residues. Trimming took off 2 bases at V and 2 bases at J, with 8 bases between the two ends.

V gene TRBV15 combines with J gene TRBJ2-5, with 9 bases lining up with TRBD2. The ends lost 0 bases at V and 5 bases at J; junction bases unmatched: 7. The CDR3 consists of 16 residues. The germline gives CDR1 LNHNV, CDR2 YYDKDF (reference sequence). CDR3 loop: CATSRDRGGGEETQYF. CDR3 DNA sequence: TGTGCCACCAGCAGAGATCGCGGCGGGGGGGAGGAGACCCAGTACTTC.

The V gene is TRBV5-1, the J gene TRBJ2-3, with 9 positions matching TRBD1. V was clipped by 5 bases and J by 6 bases; unmatched bases: 13. Germline V gives CDR1 SGHRS, CDR2 YFSETQ. The CDR3 has 16 residues. The CDR3 reads CASSETGTGFDDTQYF. The CDR3 nucleotides are TGCGCCAGCAGTGAAACCGGGACAGGGTTCGACGATACGCAGTATTTT.

V gene TRBV9 combines with J gene TRBJ2-7; TRBD1 agrees at 8 bases. CDR3 length: 15 residues. The V gene's germline CDR1 is SGDLS and CDR2 YYNGEE. The V segment lost 3 bases and the J segment 5 bases; nucleotides outside the gene matches: 10. The CDR3 coding sequence is TGTGCCAGCAGCGCCGGCCGGACAGGGATCGACGAGCAGTACTTC. Its protein product is CASSAGRTGIDEQYF.

This rearrangement joins TRBV7-8 to TRBJ1-1; D not resolved. Germline assignment: CDR1 SGHVS and CDR2 FQNEAQ. The CDR3 has 13 amino acids. V gave up 4 bases and J gave up 0 bases, with 6 bases separating them. The CDR3 reads CASSSSMNTEAFF. The CDR3 coding sequence is TGTGCCAGCAGCTCAAGCATGAACACTGAAGCTTTCTTT.